This entry lists 11 T cell receptor beta chains sequenced from one sample in a study of vaccination and CD4 T cells after COVID-19. Sequenced with the Oncomine TCR Beta short-read assay was DNA taken from cultured CD4+ T cells. TCRdb analysed the PCR reads with MiXCR anew, one entry per CDR3 protein. The data contain 20,000 to 25,000 distinct CDR3 sequences, 43% of them singletons. As for time point: late sampling 161 to 241 days after vaccination in three convalescent patients. As to treatment: roughly nine-day PBMC culture with coronavirus spike peptide pools or control peptides (ViraFEST assay). Their specific antigens are unknown. The starting material was CD4+ T cells from blood, cultured in vitro, obtained about 7 months after SARS-CoV-2 vaccination. These receptors were collected from a human donor who had recovered from COVID-19.

The chain recombines TRBV6-1 with TRBJ1-6; maybe TRBD1 (6 bases). V gave up 2 bases and J gave up 9 bases, with 14 bases separating them. Germline loops: CDR1 MNHNS, CDR2 SASEGT. The CDR3 is 15 residues long. The CDR3 DNA is TGTGCCAGCAGTGAACTGGGTCAGGGGTTTTCACCCCTCCACTTT. This sequence encodes CASSELGQGFSPLHF.

The gene calls are TRBV20-1 and TRBJ2-7, with D perhaps TRBD2 (5 bases). With 6 bases removed from V and 1 base from J, the gap between germline ends came to 16 bases. Germline CDR1 and CDR2: DFQATT and SNEGSKA (reference sequence). The CDR3 consists of 14 residues. The chain's CDR3 is CSAGPPRGSYEQYF. The DNA of the CDR3 is TGCAGTGCCGGCCCGCCTAGAGGGTCCTACGAGCAGTACTTC.

V is TRBV18 and J is TRBJ1-5; no clear D. The CDR3 is 12 residues long. Germline CDR1 KGHSH, CDR2 LQKENI. The V gene lost 6 bases and the J gene lost 5 bases, with 8 bases spanning the gap. CDR3 nucleotide sequence: TGTGCCAGCTCCCGCGGAGATCAGCCCCAGCATTTT. Residues: CASSRGDQPQHF.

This rearrangement joins TRBV6-1 to TRBJ1-1, with TRBD1 as a possible D gene (5 bases). The CDR3 consists of 14 residues. V dropped 7 bases and J dropped 5 bases, with 17 bases sitting between them. Germline assignment: CDR1 MNHNS and CDR2 SASEGT. DNA of the CDR3: TGTGCCAGCACCCAACGGGGGGGTGGGACTGAAGCTTTCTTT. Protein product: CASTQRGGGTEAFF.

The J gene is TRBJ2-7, the V gene TRBV27; TRBD2 aligns across 7 bases. Germline V lookup: CDR1 MNHEY, CDR2 SMNVEV (reference sequence). Germline trimming cut 4 bases from V and 3 bases from J; bases unmatched to any gene: 9. This CDR3 contains 15 residues. In DNA form, the CDR3 reads TGTGCCAGCAGTTCATTAGCGGGTTTTATCTACGAGCAGTACTTC. It yields the protein CASSSLAGFIYEQYF.

This sequence joins TRBV28 and TRBJ1-5; D is possibly TRBD1 (5 bases). Per the germline V gene, CDR1 is MDHEN and CDR2 is SYDVKM. With 3 bases removed from V and 5 bases from J, the gap between germline ends came to 11 bases. CDR3 length: 14 amino acids. In nucleotides, the CDR3 is TGTGCCAGCAGTTTTCACGGGGCCTATCAGCCCCAGCATTTT. The encoded protein is CASSFHGAYQPQHF.

A few counts support this clonotype. This chain joins TRBV5-4 and TRBJ2-5; 9 bases fit TRBD2. Germline lookup yields CDR1 SGHNT and CDR2 YYREEE (reference sequence). The CDR3 loop spans 15 amino acids. V was pared by 6 bases and J by 5 bases, with 11 bases of the junction left unmatched. The chain's CDR3 is CASTNSGGRGETQYF. In nucleotides, the CDR3 is TGTGCCAGCACCAATTCCGGCGGGAGGGGGGAGACCCAGTACTTC.

This chain joins TRBV5-4 and TRBJ2-3, with D possibly TRBD2 on 6 matching bases. Germline values: CDR1 SGHNT, CDR2 YYREEE (reference sequence). The CDR3 loop spans 14 amino acids. V shed 4 bases and J shed 6 bases, with 15 bases lying between them. This CDR3 reads CASSQVWAGDTQYF. The DNA for the CDR3 is TGTGCCAGCAGCCAGGTCTGGGCGGGGGATACGCAGTATTTT.

This chain joins TRBV20-1 and TRBJ2-5; perhaps TRBD1 as D (5 bases). The ends were cut back, 1 base at V and 2 bases at J, with 11 bases in the middle. The CDR3 is made up of 14 amino acids. Per germline, CDR1 DFQATT and CDR2 SNEGSKA (reference sequence). CDR3: CSARGGAEQETQYF. DNA of the CDR3: TGCAGTGCTAGAGGGGGCGCCGAACAAGAGACCCAGTACTTC.

The CDR3 is CATLDRARGNQPQHF. CDR3 coding DNA: TGTGCCACCCTGGACAGGGCTAGGGGCAATCAGCCCCAGCATTTT. V and J are TRBV19 and TRBJ1-5; TRBD1 agrees at 8 bases. CDR1 is LNHDA and CDR2 is SQIVND in the germline V gene (reference sequence). The J segment lost 2 bases and the V segment lost 10 bases, leaving 10 bases of the junction unmatched. CDR3 size: 15 residues.

The rearrangement links TRBV20-1 to TRBJ2-5; D possibly uses TRBD1 or TRBD2 (5 bases each). Germline V gene data show CDR1 as DFQATT and CDR2 as SNEGSKA (reference sequence). This CDR3 has 14 residues. The V end was cut by 4 bases, the J end by 9 bases, with 21 bases between. The CDR3 coding sequence is TGCAGTGCTAATTCACCGGGACGGTCGCAGGCCCAGTACTTC. It specifies CSANSPGRSQAQYF.